This T cell receptor (beta chain) was recorded in a study of T cells in Graves' hyperthyroidism and ophthalmopathy. Researchers took RNA transcripts and amplified the TCR beta CDR3 regions from them. The primer set for the first-round RT-PCR of the TCR CDR3 was HTBI. From the multiplex PCR reads, TCRdb called clonotypes with MiXCR, one entry per CDR3 protein. Here the sample spans around 450,000 distinct CDR3 sequences, roughly 15% being singletons. Diagnoses used clinical symptoms, serum thyroxine and TRAb, thyroid ultrasound and orbital computed tomography. This CDR3 has 13 amino acids. There are many counts of this clonotype. At one end the junction does not follow the germline gene, possibly because of a read error.

The TCR originated in a woman in her late teens or twenties with Graves' hyperthyroidism. The chain links TRBV12-3 or TRBV12-4 to TRBJ1-2, with TRBD1 matching over 9 bases. The sequencing sample was made of blood. CDR3 bases: TGTGCCAGCAGTTTCCGGGACAGGGCAAACGCCGCCTTC. This gives the protein CASSFRDRANAAF.